Presented here are 25 T cell receptor beta chains from one specimen sequenced in a study of blood T cell repertoires in COVID-19. Clones were sequenced by immunoSEQ multiplex PCR, and TCRdb holds only the in-frame ones, with some missing. The data contain 150,000 to 200,000 clones, roughly 90% of them singletons. Material: PBMCs or T cells enriched from blood (not recorded which). These receptors were taken from a woman in her twenties or thirties who had recovered from COVID-19.

The chain employs TRBV19 and TRBJ2-1; 8 nucleotides align to TRBD1. The CDR3 spans 14 residues. V lost 7 bases, J lost 7 bases, and 9 bases stayed unmatched. Germline assignment: CDR1 LNHDA and CDR2 SQIVND (reference sequence). CDR3 loop: CASKGQGYINEQFF. CDR3 nucleotides: TGTGCCAGTAAAGGACAGGGATACATTAATGAGCAGTTCTTC.

The J gene is TRBJ1-6, the V gene TRBV4-2; unclear D gene. Germline CDR1 LGHNA, CDR2 YNFKEQ. The CDR3 runs to 15 residues. V lost 0 bases, J lost 9 bases, and 12 bases lay in between. This chain's CDR3 is CASSQDQANGSPLHF. The DNA for the CDR3 is TGTGCCAGCAGCCAAGATCAGGCAAATGGTTCACCCCTCCACTTT.

J is TRBJ1-1 and V is TRBV6-5; possible D gene TRBD1, 5 bases. CDR1 and CDR2 (germline): MNHEY, SVGAGI. V dropped 6 bases and J dropped 3 bases, with 11 bases sitting between them. This CDR3 is 13 amino acids long. The CDR3 loop is CASRTQGYTEAFF. DNA for the CDR3: TGTGCCAGCAGGACCCAGGGATACACTGAAGCTTTCTTT.

The chain carries TRBV6-1 and TRBJ2-5; D gene ambiguous. The CDR3 has 17 residues. Deletions cut 3 bases from V and 2 bases from J, with 19 bases between. Germline loops: CDR1 MNHNS, CDR2 SASEGT. The CDR3 nucleotides are TGTGCCAGCAGTGACCACTTATTAGTACCGAGTCAAGAGACCCAGTACTTC. This gives the protein CASSDHLLVPSQETQYF.

This clone was counted only a few times. This chain joins TRBV2 and TRBJ1-5, with unresolved D. The germline V and J ends were trimmed by 4 bases and 7 bases, with 20 bases remaining between them. CDR1 is SNHLY, CDR2 FYNNEI, per germline. The CDR3 extends over 16 amino acids. CDR3 protein: CASSAGSGGFGQPQHF. The DNA of the CDR3 is TGTGCCAGCAGTGCTGGGTCAGGAGGCTTCGGGCAGCCCCAGCATTTT.

The gene calls are TRBV4-2 and TRBJ1-4; 9 bases align to TRBD1. The V segment lost 1 base and the J segment 7 bases; nucleotides outside the gene matches: 13. The CDR3 totals 18 residues. CDR1 and CDR2 (germline): LGHNA, YNFKEQ. In nucleotides, the CDR3 is TGTGCCAGCAGCCAAGCCCGGGGAGGCGACAGGGGGGGTGAAAAACTGTTTTTT. It codes for CASSQARGGDRGGEKLFF.

V and J are TRBV6-2 or TRBV6-3 and TRBJ2-5, with 9 nucleotides matching TRBD2. V trimming: 6 bases; J trimming: 5 bases; junction bases outside the gene matches: 13. Germline loops: CDR1 MNHEY, CDR2 SVGEGT. The CDR3 runs 16 residues. CDR3 in amino acids: CASSRPSGGLWETQYF. The CDR3 DNA reads TGTGCCAGCAGCCGCCCAAGCGGGGGGCTGTGGGAGACCCAGTACTTC.

This chain links TRBV3-1 (or the pseudogene TRBV3-2) with TRBJ1-4; D is perhaps TRBD1 (6 bases). Trimming took off 3 bases at V and 3 bases at J, with 14 bases between the two ends. Germline CDR1 reads LGHDT; CDR2 reads YNNKEL (reference sequence). The CDR3 is 16 amino acids. CDR3 region: CASSHKGRGANEKLFF. The CDR3 DNA reads as TGTGCCAGCAGCCATAAGGGCAGGGGAGCTAATGAAAAACTGTTTTTT.

This chain joins TRBV5-1 and TRBJ2-3; 12 nucleotides match TRBD2. The length of the CDR3 is 16 residues. Germline-derived CDR1 and CDR2 are SGHRS and YFSETQ. J was trimmed by 4 bases and V by 0 bases; bases with no gene match: 3. CDR3 loop: CASSLDSSGGADTQYF. The CDR3, as DNA: TGCGCCAGCAGCTTGGATTCTAGCGGGGGGGCAGATACGCAGTATTTT.

The V and J genes are TRBV12-3 or TRBV12-4 and TRBJ2-2, with D hard to call. V was clipped by 4 bases and J by 5 bases, with 5 bases between them. The CDR3 has 12 residues. CDR3 DNA: TGTGCCAGCAGTTCTTCTACCGGGGAGCTGTTTTTT. Protein sequence: CASSSSTGELFF.

V usage is TRBV29-1 and J usage is TRBJ1-2; 7 nucleotides agree with TRBD1. The CDR3 length is 15 residues. The junction had 10 bases not matched to a gene; V was cut back by 6 bases and J by 0 bases. Per the germline V gene, CDR1 is SQVTM and CDR2 is ANQGSEA. The CDR3 sequence is CSVLQGEKTNYGYTF. The DNA for the CDR3 is TGCAGCGTCCTCCAGGGGGAAAAAACTAACTATGGCTACACCTTC.

This rearrangement joins TRBV18 to TRBJ2-3, with 9 bases aligning to TRBD1. Losses at the gene ends were 5 bases for V and 1 base for J; bases not matched to a gene: 4. The germline V gene encodes CDR1 KGHSH and CDR2 LQKENI. CDR3 length equals 15 residues. CDR3 DNA sequence: TGTGCCAGCTCATCTCGGGACAGGGGCACAGATACGCAGTATTTT. As protein: CASSSRDRGTDTQYF.

The chain has TRBV10-3 and TRBJ2-7; 9 bases are shared with TRBD2. J was trimmed by 1 base and V by 5 bases; bases with no gene match: 6. Germline CDR1 ENHRY, CDR2 SYGVKD. The CDR3 loop spans 15 amino acids. Here the CDR3 reads CAISQIAGASYEQYF. CDR3 DNA sequence: TGTGCCATCAGTCAAATAGCGGGGGCTTCCTACGAGCAGTACTTC.

The chain is built from TRBV7-9 and TRBJ2-2; 13 positions match TRBD2. From germline, CDR1 is SEHNR and CDR2 FQNEAQ (reference sequence). The V segment lost 4 bases and the J segment 10 bases; nucleotides outside the gene matches: 9. This CDR3 comprises 16 residues. For the CDR3, the DNA is TGTGCCAGCAGCTCAGGACTAGCGGGGGCCCTGGTGGAGCTGTTTTTT. Its translation: CASSSGLAGALVELFF.

The rearrangement uses TRBV19 and TRBJ1-4; no clear D gene. Trimming left V 3 bases short and J 8 bases short, with 7 bases between. This CDR3 is 12 amino acids long. Germline V gene data show CDR1 as LNHDA and CDR2 as SQIVND (reference sequence). Written as DNA, the CDR3 is TGTGCCAGTAGTATCCTCGGGGAAAAACTGTTTTTT. It specifies CASSILGEKLFF.

The chain carries TRBV11-3 and TRBJ2-5; 11 bases line up with TRBD2. Germline V CDR1 and CDR2: SGHNT, YENEEA. CDR3 length: 15 amino acids. Germline trimming cut 5 bases from V and 2 bases from J; bases unmatched to any gene: 4. The CDR3 reads CASSPGTSGQETQYF. DNA for the CDR3: TGTGCCAGCAGCCCGGGGACTAGCGGACAAGAGACCCAGTACTTC.

This rearrangement joins TRBV27 to TRBJ2-7, with a tentative D call TRBD1 (6 bases). The CDR3 covers 13 residues. Trimming left V 2 bases short and J 3 bases short, with 8 bases between. The V gene's germline CDR1 is MNHEY and CDR2 SMNVEV (reference sequence). DNA of the CDR3: TGTGCCAGCAGTTTAGGCAGGGGCTACGAGCAGTACTTC. Residues: CASSLGRGYEQYF.

On this clone itself: The germline gene is not matched at one end of the junction; a read error may be the cause. The J gene is TRBJ2-5, the V gene TRBV20-1; perhaps TRBD2 as D (5 bases). Germline V gives CDR1 DFQATT, CDR2 SNEGSKA (reference sequence). The CDR3 runs to 14 residues. The CDR3 DNA is TGCAGTGCTAGTAAGCGGATCCAGCAAGAGCCCCAGTACTTC. Its translation: CSASKRIQQEPQYF.

This chain connects TRBV13 to TRBJ2-7; TRBD1 matches 8 bases. Trimming cost V 8 bases and J 1 base; bases outside gene matches: 10. The CDR3 has 15 amino acids. Germline CDR1 PRHDT, CDR2 FYEKMQ (reference sequence). DNA of the CDR3: TGTGCCAGCGGCCCATTTGGACAGGGTTCCTACGAGCAGTACTTC. This gives the protein CASGPFGQGSYEQYF. Together with reference TRBV13 and TRBJ2-7, the CDR3 gives the full variable domain: AAGVIQSPRHLIKEKRETATLKCYPIPRHDTVYWYQQGPGQDPQFLISFYEKMQSDKGSIPDRFSAQQFSDYHSELNMSSLELGDSALYFCASGPFGQGSYEQYFGPGTRLTVT.

The V call is TRBV7-2, the J call TRBJ2-1, with TRBD1 as a possible D gene (5 bases). Germline CDR1 is SGHTA and CDR2 is FQGNSA. CDR3 length: 16 amino acids. V was trimmed by 1 base and J by 7 bases, leaving 17 bases between them. The CDR3 DNA reads as TGTGCCAGCAGCTTAGAGGCCCCTCAGGGCAATAATGAGCAGTTCTTC. As protein: CASSLEAPQGNNEQFF.

This clone was detected a few times. The chain links TRBV7-3 to TRBJ2-5, with 8 nucleotides matching TRBD2. The CDR3 has 14 amino acids. The V gene's germline CDR1 is SGHTA and CDR2 FQGTGA. Unmatched junction bases numbered 6, after V lost 5 bases and J lost 4 bases. CDR3 DNA: TGTGCCAGCAGCCGCGGGGGGCCCGGAGAGACCCAGTACTTC. Amino acid sequence: CASSRGGPGETQYF.

The V call is TRBV7-9, the J call TRBJ2-2; possible D gene TRBD1, 5 bases. There are 15 residues in the CDR3. Trimming stripped 4 bases from V and 4 bases from J, with 13 bases between. The germline CDR1 and CDR2 sequences are SEHNR and FQNEAQ (reference sequence). The CDR3 region is CASSSAWGSTGELFF. The CDR3 coding sequence is TGTGCCAGCAGCTCCGCTTGGGGCAGCACCGGGGAGCTGTTTTTT. Using reference TRBV7-9 and TRBJ2-2 for the parts outside the CDR3, the full variable domain is DTGVSQNPRHKITKRGQNVTFRCDPISEHNRLYWYRQTLGQGPEFLTYFQNEAQLEKSRLLSDRFSAERPKGSFSTLEIQRTEQGDSAMYLCASSSAWGSTGELFFGEGSRLTVL.

This clone was seen only once. V is TRBV4-3 and J is TRBJ1-2; weak D call: TRBD1 (5 bases). The CDR3 runs to 17 residues. V lost 0 bases to trimming and J lost 4 bases, with 18 bases between them. Per germline, CDR1 LGHNA and CDR2 YSLEER. In DNA, the CDR3 is TGCGCCAGCAGCCAAGAGGGCGAAAGACAGAACCCCTATGGCTACACCTTC. Protein: CASSQEGERQNPYGYTF.

The rearrangement uses TRBV6-5 and TRBJ1-1, with 8 nucleotides matching TRBD1. Trimming cost V 0 bases and J 3 bases; bases outside gene matches: 6. Germline CDR1 and CDR2: MNHEY and SVGAGI. This CDR3 contains 16 residues. This CDR3 is CASSYSSNRGDTEAFF. The CDR3 nucleotides read TGTGCCAGCAGTTACTCGAGTAACAGGGGGGACACTGAAGCTTTCTTT.

The chain links TRBV18 to TRBJ2-1; no definite D call. With 4 bases removed from V and 5 bases from J, the gap between germline ends came to 12 bases. CDR3 length equals 14 residues. Germline-derived CDR1 and CDR2 are KGHSH and LQKENI. CDR3 DNA sequence: TGTGCCAGCTCACGGTCGTCCAGGAACAATGAGCAGTTCTTC. This codes for CASSRSSRNNEQFF.